Listed below are T cell receptor beta chains from one sample, sequenced in a study of spatial heterogeneity in lung cancer. One entry per CDR3 protein results from TCRdb running MiXCR on the 5' RACE reads. Among 50,000 to 60,000 distinct CDR3 sequences listed, under 8% were seen once. Sequences were derived from PBMCs, sampled at follow-up. The source is a female donor with early-stage non-small cell lung cancer. The CDR3 runs from the conserved cysteine through the conserved F or W. Fields, in order: D gene, clone size, V gene, J gene, CDR3 protein, CDR3 DNA. A D gene is named only where the DNA matches it firmly. Part of the rows lack a size; the others show once, few, many or a class for expanded clones.

d_gene: -
abundance: -
v_gene: TRBV28
j_gene: TRBJ1-1
CDR3aa: CASITGEGSVFF
CDR3nt: TGTGCCAGCATCACGGGCGAGGGCTCCGTTTTCTTT

d_gene: -
abundance: -
v_gene: TRBV6-1
j_gene: TRBJ2-2
CDR3aa: CASHRLQANTGELFF
CDR3nt: TGTGCCAGCCACCGCCTACAGGCGAACACCGGGGAGCTGTTTTTT

d_gene: TRBD2
abundance: many
v_gene: TRBV2
j_gene: TRBJ2-3
CDR3aa: CASSYRTSPRADTQYF
CDR3nt: TGTGCCAGCAGTTATAGGACTAGCCCGAGGGCAGATACGCAGTATTTT

d_gene: -
abundance: few
v_gene: TRBV21-1
j_gene: TRBJ1-1
CDR3aa: CASSKIEAFF
CDR3nt: TGTGCCAGCAGCAAAATTGAAGCTTTCTTT

d_gene: -
abundance: few
v_gene: TRBV5-1
j_gene: TRBJ1-1
CDR3aa: CASSPDRRTRGAAEAFF
CDR3nt: TGCGCCAGCAGCCCGGACCGAAGGACCAGGGGAGCTGCTGAAGCTTTCTTT

d_gene: -
abundance: -
v_gene: TRBV2
j_gene: TRBJ2-3
CDR3aa: CASRGSGDTQYF
CDR3nt: TGTGCCAGCAGGGGATCGGGGGATACGCAGTATTTT

d_gene: -
abundance: few
v_gene: TRBV16
j_gene: TRBJ1-2
CDR3aa: CASSNSPNYGYTF
CDR3nt: TGTGCCAGCAGTAACTCCCCTAACTATGGCTACACCTTC

d_gene: TRBD2
abundance: -
v_gene: TRBV19
j_gene: TRBJ2-1
CDR3aa: CASSIIGLGIYNEQFF
CDR3nt: TGTGCCAGTAGTATAATAGGACTAGGGATCTACAATGAGCAGTTCTTC

d_gene: -
abundance: -
v_gene: TRBV7-2
j_gene: TRBJ1-6
CDR3aa: CASSSRSRSPLHF
CDR3nt: TGTGCCAGCAGCTCCCGCTCGAGATCACCCCTCCACTTT

d_gene: TRBD1
abundance: many
v_gene: TRBV6-2/TRBV6-3
j_gene: TRBJ2-5
CDR3aa: CASSFGGTGRQETQYF
CDR3nt: TGTGCCAGCTCCTTCGGAGGGACAGGACGACAAGAGACCCAGTACTTC

d_gene: -
abundance: -
v_gene: TRBV5-1
j_gene: TRBJ2-7
CDR3aa: CASSLGGVGYSYEQYF
CDR3nt: TGCGCCAGCAGCTTGGGAGGGGTTGGGTACTCCTACGAGCAGTACTTC

d_gene: TRBD2
abundance: -
v_gene: TRBV12-3/TRBV12-4
j_gene: TRBJ2-3
CDR3aa: CASSLPSGAPDTQYF
CDR3nt: TGTGCCAGCAGTTTACCTAGCGGGGCACCAGATACGCAGTATTTT

d_gene: TRBD2
abundance: many
v_gene: TRBV10-3
j_gene: TRBJ2-3
CDR3aa: CAISYGTTTDTQYF
CDR3nt: TGTGCCATCAGCTACGGGACTACCACAGATACGCAGTATTTT

d_gene: -
abundance: many
v_gene: TRBV7-2
j_gene: TRBJ2-5
CDR3aa: CASSLPRVETQYF
CDR3nt: TGTGCCAGCAGCTTACCCAGGGTAGAGACCCAGTACTTC

d_gene: -
abundance: many
v_gene: TRBV25-1
j_gene: TRBJ2-5
CDR3aa: CASSEPALGREAQYF
CDR3nt: TGTGCCAGCAGTGAACCAGCATTGGGTCGGGAAGCCCAGTACTTC

d_gene: -
abundance: many
v_gene: TRBV11-2
j_gene: TRBJ2-7
CDR3aa: CASSQGRVYEQYF
CDR3nt: TGTGCCAGCAGCCAAGGAAGGGTCTACGAGCAGTACTTC

d_gene: -
abundance: many
v_gene: TRBV7-8
j_gene: TRBJ2-1
CDR3aa: CASSPFGPVGGYNEQFF
CDR3nt: TGTGCCAGCAGCCCTTTTGGGCCGGTTGGGGGTTACAATGAGCAGTTCTTC

d_gene: -
abundance: -
v_gene: TRBV5-4
j_gene: TRBJ2-3
CDR3aa: CASSLLRGTSTDTQYF
CDR3nt: TGTGCCAGCAGCTTGTTGCGGGGAACTAGCACAGATACGCAGTATTTT

d_gene: TRBD1
abundance: many
v_gene: TRBV4-1
j_gene: TRBJ2-3
CDR3aa: CASSQAGGANTQYF
CDR3nt: TGCGCCAGCAGCCAAGCAGGGGGCGCGAATACGCAGTATTTT

d_gene: -
abundance: many
v_gene: TRBV20-1
j_gene: TRBJ1-3
CDR3aa: CSASGLGNTIYF
CDR3nt: TGCAGTGCTTCGGGCCTTGGAAACACCATATATTTT

d_gene: -
abundance: many
v_gene: TRBV20-1
j_gene: TRBJ2-3
CDR3aa: CSGQEGLGTDTQYF
CDR3nt: TGCAGTGGCCAGGAGGGGTTGGGGACAGATACGCAGTATTTT

d_gene: -
abundance: few
v_gene: TRBV7-2
j_gene: TRBJ2-5
CDR3aa: CASSSWDVETQYF
CDR3nt: TGTGCCAGCAGCTCCTGGGACGTAGAGACCCAGTACTTC

d_gene: TRBD2
abundance: -
v_gene: TRBV6-5
j_gene: TRBJ2-5
CDR3aa: CASSYKTSGGGPETQYF
CDR3nt: TGTGCCAGCAGTTACAAGACTAGCGGGGGGGGTCCAGAGACCCAGTACTTC

d_gene: -
abundance: few
v_gene: TRBV12-3/TRBV12-4
j_gene: TRBJ2-4
CDR3aa: CASSSNQGIIQYF
CDR3nt: TGTGCCAGCAGTTCCAACCAGGGGATCATTCAGTACTTC

d_gene: TRBD1
abundance: -
v_gene: TRBV27
j_gene: TRBJ1-5
CDR3aa: CASSLGTGGNQPQHF
CDR3nt: TGTGCCAGCAGTTTAGGGACAGGGGGAAACCAGCCCCAGCATTTT

d_gene: -
abundance: many
v_gene: TRBV29-1
j_gene: TRBJ2-3
CDR3aa: CSVDLGQDTQYF
CDR3nt: TGCAGCGTTGACCTGGGGCAAGATACGCAGTATTTT

d_gene: TRBD1
abundance: many
v_gene: TRBV5-5
j_gene: TRBJ1-5
CDR3aa: CASSREDRGFLEPQHF
CDR3nt: TGTGCCAGCAGCCGGGAGGACAGGGGGTTCTTGGAGCCCCAGCATTTT

d_gene: -
abundance: few
v_gene: TRBV30
j_gene: TRBJ2-2
CDR3aa: CACYGGMNTGELFF
CDR3nt: TGTGCCTGTTATGGCGGGATGAACACCGGGGAGCTGTTTTTT

d_gene: -
abundance: few
v_gene: TRBV5-8
j_gene: TRBJ2-6
CDR3aa: CASSLASGFGANVLTF
CDR3nt: TGTGCCAGCAGCTTGGCTTCAGGGTTTGGGGCCAACGTCCTGACTTTC

d_gene: -
abundance: many
v_gene: TRBV24-1
j_gene: TRBJ2-1
CDR3aa: CATSASDSGPYNEQFF
CDR3nt: TGTGCCACCAGTGCCTCCGATTCGGGCCCTTACAATGAGCAGTTCTTC

d_gene: -
abundance: medium-sized
v_gene: TRBV15
j_gene: TRBJ2-7
CDR3aa: CATSRDKSKSYF
CDR3nt: TGTGCCACCAGCAGAGATAAGAGCAAGTCGTACTTC

d_gene: -
abundance: few
v_gene: TRBV4-1
j_gene: TRBJ2-7
CDR3aa: CASSLLPGGPEQYF
CDR3nt: TGCGCCAGCAGCCTCTTACCTGGGGGTCCGGAGCAGTACTTC

d_gene: TRBD2
abundance: few
v_gene: TRBV15
j_gene: TRBJ2-3
CDR3aa: CATSRDPGRLAGVLPPSTDTQYF
CDR3nt: TGTGCCACCAGCAGAGATCCTGGAAGGCTAGCGGGGGTTTTGCCTCCTTCCACAGATACGCAGTATTTT

d_gene: -
abundance: -
v_gene: TRBV3-1
j_gene: TRBJ1-1
CDR3aa: CASSPDSNTEAFF
CDR3nt: TGTGCCAGCAGCCCTGATTCGAACACTGAAGCTTTCTTT

d_gene: -
abundance: many
v_gene: TRBV9
j_gene: TRBJ1-3
CDR3aa: CASSGYREGNTIYF
CDR3nt: TGTGCCAGCAGCGGATACAGGGAGGGAAACACCATATATTTT

d_gene: TRBD1
abundance: many
v_gene: TRBV24-1
j_gene: TRBJ2-2
CDR3aa: CATSDPGTGDTGELFF
CDR3nt: TGTGCCACCAGTGATCCGGGGACAGGGGACACCGGGGAGCTGTTTTTT

d_gene: -
abundance: -
v_gene: TRBV3-1
j_gene: TRBJ1-5
CDR3aa: CASSPLPPVYSNQPQHF
CDR3nt: TGTGCCAGCAGCCCCCTGCCCCCGGTATATAGCAATCAGCCCCAGCATTTT

d_gene: -
abundance: few
v_gene: TRBV28
j_gene: TRBJ2-7
CDR3aa: CASADPAYEQYF
CDR3nt: TGTGCCAGCGCTGACCCAGCCTACGAGCAGTACTTC

d_gene: -
abundance: many
v_gene: TRBV6-5
j_gene: TRBJ2-3
CDR3aa: CASNAWATDTQYF
CDR3nt: TGTGCCAGCAATGCTTGGGCCACAGATACGCAGTATTTT

d_gene: TRBD1
abundance: -
v_gene: TRBV18
j_gene: TRBJ2-3
CDR3aa: CASSPTGQSTDTQYF
CDR3nt: TGTGCCAGCTCACCCACGGGACAGAGCACAGATACGCAGTATTTT

d_gene: -
abundance: many
v_gene: TRBV27
j_gene: TRBJ2-7
CDR3aa: CASSSTGGYEQYF
CDR3nt: TGTGCCAGCTCATCCACAGGAGGGTACGAGCAGTACTTC